This TCR beta chain was sequenced in a study of beta chain features in type 1 diabetes listed by TCRdb under 2018. General notes on the study: Mean age, gender distribution, total cell number and subset yield did not differ between patients and healthy donors. In the study, TCRB repertoires of sorted circulating CD4+ T cell subsets from recently diagnosed type 1 diabetes patients were compared with those of matched healthy donors. Regulatory and stem cell-like memory subsets were isolated from only 8 patients and roughly 8 healthy donors, whereas naive and central memory subsets came from all 28 donors. A total of under 120,000,000 sorted cells were examined across all samples, and RNA yield correlated strongly with the number of cells per subset. Study-wide findings and limitations: PCR might favor shorter templates, but patient and control samples were amplified and corrected together, so any skew would affect both groups equally. Type 1 diabetes patients showed a moderate but significant shortening of TCRB CDR3 length in all four CD4+ subsets. Because cDNA rather than genomic DNA was sequenced, highly expressing activated cells could have been over-represented, although no difference in activation and CD3 levels was found between groups. Because small numbers of individuals were included in the HLA sub-analyses, any influence of HLA type on TCRB rearrangement was left unresolved. Naive, central memory and regulatory TCRB repertoires appeared to be more similar among patients than among healthy donors. Fewer insertions and more nucleotide deletions at VDJ recombination sites were observed in patients with type 1 diabetes, implying thymic rearrangement abnormalities.

The High Capacity cDNA Reverse Transcription Kit was used to reverse transcribe all of the isolated RNA, meaning that expressed TCRB transcripts were what got sequenced. Naive, central memory and regulatory T cell samples underwent deep immunoSEQ sequencing, averaging about 3.3 million total reads per sample. After sorted cells were lysed in RLT buffer, RNA was extracted with DNase-treated RNeasy Micro or Mini kits, with the choice depending on cell number. Each cell subset was processed on its own to prevent cross-contamination, while patient and healthy donor samples were processed together. The immunoSEQ multiplex PCR was used to amplify TCRB sequences from cDNA, generating 87-bp fragments that spanned the CDR3 region. Amplicons were sequenced on the Illumina HiSeq platform. In the authors' own workflow: PCR bias was computationally corrected using synthetic template baselines, reads within Hamming distance 2 were collapsed, and singletons that could not be merged were discarded. Reads were aligned to IMGT to assign V, D and J genes, CDR3 length, and insertions or deletions at six rearrangement sites. Clonotype counts were normalized to sorted cell number within each subset before computing true diversity and Gini coefficients with the tcR R package. The overlap coefficient, calculated on TCRB nucleotide sequences, was used to measure repertoire sharing. Out-of-frame TCRB sequences from naive cells were analyzed as a proxy for the pre-selection repertoire. The table was pulled from immuneACCESS by TCRdb, which kept in-frame rearrangements only. Such tables lose some clones; where checked, under half of the loss comes from unresolved V genes, and the rest has no known cause. The D gene and trimming were derived from the DNA, and the V and J assignments and clone size from that table. In this sample the table shows under 300,000 clones, 16% of which occur a single time. The ten top clones hold approximately 0.081% of the sample.

The CDR3 runs 12 residues from the cysteine to the phenylalanine. Only the CDR3 portion is preserved as DNA: 36 bases, with reading frame beginning at the first base. Taken from the germline V gene, the CDR1 and CDR2 loops are SQVTM and ANQGSEA. The V end gives up 6 bases and the J end 4 bases, leaving 6 bases in the junction not matched to a gene. Only a few counts were recorded for this clone. This clone's antigen is unknown. No much larger clone is present one base from it, and per-base qualities are unavailable. A single peripheral blood draw of 95 to 150 mL on average was collected from each donor into heparinised tubes. A BD FACSAria II was used to sort naive, central memory, regulatory and stem cell-like memory CD4+ T cells with a panel that included CD45RO, CCR7, CD25, CD127, CD95 and CD27. Every sorted population had a purity above 95%. Right away, PBMCs were isolated by Lymphoprep density gradient centrifugation and were stained directly, with no culture step. To minimize batch effects, samples were stained and sorted in pairs, one healthy donor with one patient per experiment.

The rearranged chain carries TRBV29-1 and TRBJ2-7, and 7 junctional nucleotides match TRBD1. The sample taken for sequencing was naive CD4+ T cells from blood. The cell subset or site label on this specimen signifies: true naive CD4+ T cells. The sequence was obtained from a man aged 30-40 years with type 1 diabetes. The CDR3 protein sequence reads: CSVEGRGYEQYF. The nucleotide sequence is TGCAGCGTCGAGGGCAGGGGGTACGAGCAGTACTTC.